This TCR beta chain is drawn from a study of shared clonotypes between healthy human individuals (dated by TCRdb to 2018 to 2020). Regarding the complete study: The cohort comprised a couple of women and a few men aged 18 to 49 years. Between about 0.85 and 9.5 billion PBMCs per donor were obtained by leukapheresis. For each donor, CD4 naive and CD4 memory were each given three plates, CD8 naive was given two plates, and CD8 memory was given one plate. Libraries were prepared and TCR repertoires were sequenced by different laboratories using diverse techniques, in order to increase sequencing depth and limit assay-specific biases. To estimate repertoire size and how much clonotypes are shared between individuals, the study performed deep sequencing of blood TCR repertoires from a few healthy adults. Broader findings and caveats from the paper: Sampling was restricted to blood, and TCR repertoires in tissue are likely to differ from TCR repertoires in blood. Incomplete sequencing was indicated by rarefaction of sorted-subset datasets, despite the large sequencing depth. Pairwise subsampling led to the expectation that sequencing depth would affect the degree of clonotype sharing among donors. About 4.5% of naive CD4, 3.5% of naive CD8, around 2.3% of memory CD4, and about 0.4% of memory CD8 clonotypes were shared across several donors. Naive subsets generally had larger estimated clonotype richness than memory subsets did. Because the study included only a small number of donors, the genetic and exposure-history diversity represented was limited. Compared with non-shared clonotypes, the clonotypes found in all four sorted-subset donors had higher generation probabilities.

CD8 naive samples were obtained by positive selection for CCR7 among CD45RO-negative cells, yielding a CD45RA+CCR7+ population from which TemRA cells were excluded. The donors were healthy, HIV-negative adults who had no recently reported acute infections or vaccinations. Every donor was a Caucasian adult living in Nashville, Tennessee, USA. Blood was obtained by leukapheresis, after which PBMCs were separated by Ficoll-Histopaque density gradient centrifugation and cryopreserved in liquid nitrogen vapor phase. Purity and quantity of every magnetically sorted T cell population were checked by analytical flow cytometry. From each sorted fraction, genomic DNA was isolated and quantified by UV absorbance on a Nanodrop 2000c. Turning to this clone: Its cognate antigen has yet to be identified. No much larger clone exists at a distance of one base, and base qualities are not known.

TCR CDR3 regions were amplified from genomic DNA by multiplex PCR using the deep immunoSEQ assay. For each cell subset, the extracted genomic DNA was distributed evenly across all wells of several immunoSEQ 96-well plates, and each plate served as one replicate. Each replicate PCR for sorted subsets received about 180 ng genomic DNA, equal to tens of thousands of T cell genomes. The purified libraries were quantified using a Qubit 3.0 fluorometer, sized with a Bioanalyzer 2100, and then quantified again using the KAPA Library Quantification kit. Every immunoSEQ 96-well plate was sequenced on a separate single-read 150-cycle Illumina NextSeq 550 flow cell. The paper's processing steps were these. Because the immunoSEQ output held only junctional sequences and lacked quality scores, the filtering could not match the filtering applied to full-length reads. Sequences were annotated with PyIR, a Python wrapper for IgBLAST v1.9, using IMGT germline references to assign V/J genes and CDR3. Reads were filtered out if the reads had weak V/J assignments (E-value above 1e-6), no CDR3, stop codons, out-of-frame junctions, or ambiguous translated residues. A V3J clonotype was defined by an identical inferred V gene, J gene, and CDR3 amino acid sequence. The percentage overlap between two repertoires was calculated by dividing the number of shared unique clonotypes by the size of the smaller repertoire. Three approaches were used to assess repertoire richness: RTK rarefaction, the Chao1 estimator, and Recon v2.1 estimates of unobserved clonotypes. Generation probabilities for all TCRbeta clonotypes obtained by the gDNA method from a few donors were computed using OLGA. TCRdb took this table from immuneACCESS and kept in-frame rearrangements with V and J called. Such tables lack part of the clones; where checked against another copy, unresolved V genes explain under half of the gap, and the rest is unexplained. That table furnishes V, J and clone size, whereas the DNA furnished D and trimming. For this sample the table gives about 2 million clones, of which roughly 95% were detected only once. The ten largest clones capture 1% to 1.3% of the sample.

Taken from cysteine to phenylalanine, the CDR3 has 15 residues. The DNA shown is the 45-base CDR3, in frame from base 1. V lost 8 bases and J lost 0 bases, and the count of bases not matched to a germline gene is 8. CDR1 and CDR2 were assigned from the germline V gene as MNHEY and SVGAGI. This TCR was recovered from a man aged 18 to 29 in good health. The specimen was naive CD8+ T cells sorted from blood. In light of the paper, this sample's cell subset or site label describes: CD45RA+CCR7+. The chain is encoded by TRBV6-5 joined to TRBJ2-3; 7 central bases correspond to TRBD2. The DNA reads TGTGCCAGCGGATTAGCGGGTTCGAGCACAGATACGCAGTATTTT. Translated, it reads CASGLAGSSTDTQYF.